The 14 T cell receptor beta chains below come from one sample, sequenced in a study of cytomegalovirus exposure and HLA in healthy donors. The PCR had 60 Vbeta and 13 Jbeta primers. Sequencing used immunoSEQ multiplex PCR; TCRdb keeps in-frame clones, though not all of them. There are 150,000 to 200,000 clones in the sample; around 74% occur only once, and around 3.1% lies in the top ten. Material for sequencing was PBMCs. The receptors were sampled from a female donor in good health and CMV-seronegative.

The chain couples TRBV2 to TRBJ2-5; D perhaps matches TRBD1 (5 bases). Trimming cost V 8 bases and J 2 bases, with 6 bases left between them. Per the germline V gene, CDR1 is SNHLY and CDR2 is FYNNEI. This CDR3 is 11 amino acids long. CDR3 in amino acids: CASRQQETQYF. The CDR3 bases are TGTGCCAGCCGACAGCAAGAGACCCAGTACTTC.

The rearrangement joins TRBV19 to TRBJ1-2, with 7 bases aligning to TRBD1. CDR3 size: 16 residues. CDR1 and CDR2 from the germline V gene are LNHDA and SQIVND (reference sequence). With V trimmed by 8 bases and J by 4 bases, 16 bases remained unmatched. The DNA of the CDR3 is TGTGCCAGTGGTGTTGGACAGGAGGCCGGGGGCTATGGCTACACCTTC. It translates to CASGVGQEAGGYGYTF.

This chain uses TRBV6-1 with TRBJ1-4, with TRBD1 matching 8 bases. CDR3 length equals 14 residues. V lost 6 bases, J lost 3 bases, and 3 bases stayed unmatched. Germline V gives CDR1 MNHNS, CDR2 SASEGT. The CDR3 sequence is CASSPDRANEKLFF. In nucleotides, the CDR3 is TGTGCCAGCAGCCCGGACAGGGCTAATGAAAAACTGTTTTTT.

V and J are TRBV6-1 and TRBJ2-7, with D possibly being TRBD1 (5 bases). The CDR3 runs 15 residues. Per germline, CDR1 MNHNS and CDR2 SASEGT. Deletions cut 4 bases from V and 7 bases from J, with 20 bases between. For the CDR3, the DNA is TGTGCCAGCAGTGGGGTCCAGGGCCTAGGCTCTGAGCAGTACTTC. Amino acid sequence: CASSGVQGLGSEQYF.

CDR3 in DNA: TGTGCCAGTAGTCCTCGGGGACAGGGGTTAAGCGGCTACACCTTC. It translates to CASSPRGQGLSGYTF. J is TRBJ1-2 and V is TRBV19, with 10 nucleotides matching TRBD1. V lost 5 bases and J lost 8; bases outside the gene matches: 11. This CDR3 spans 15 amino acids. In germline, CDR1 is LNHDA, CDR2 SQIVND (reference sequence).

This sequence joins TRBV5-6 and TRBJ2-4, with 14 bases fitting TRBD2. V trimming: 2 bases; J trimming: 7 bases; junction bases outside the gene matches: 8. Germline-derived CDR1 and CDR2 are SGHDT and YYEEEE. There are 17 residues in the CDR3. The chain's CDR3 is CASSFQTSGGVGNIQYF. CDR3 in DNA: TGTGCCAGCAGCTTCCAGACTAGCGGGGGGGTGGGGAACATTCAGTACTTC.

This chain uses TRBV10-3 with TRBJ1-2; 7 bases align to TRBD1. The CDR3 loop spans 13 amino acids. V dropped 3 bases and J dropped 4; count of bases not matched to a gene: 2. From germline, CDR1 is ENHRY and CDR2 SYGVKD. CDR3 protein: CAISEGGAYGYTF. The CDR3, as DNA: TGTGCCATCAGTGAAGGGGGCGCCTATGGCTACACCTTC.

This clone was seen more than once but under ten times. This chain uses TRBV25-1 with TRBJ1-1; TRBD1 agrees at 10 bases. Germline values: CDR1 MGHDK, CDR2 SYGVNS. The CDR3 covers 14 residues. V shed 7 bases and J 4 bases; nucleotides not matched to a gene: 6. Here the CDR3 DNA reads TGTGCCAGCACCGCGGACAGGGGGATCACTGAAGCTTTCTTT. It yields the protein CASTADRGITEAFF.

This clone showed up just a few times. Sequence at one end of the junction differs from germline and may be a read error. This rearrangement joins TRBV7-7 to TRBJ2-7; D possibly corresponds to TRBD1 (5 bases). The germline V gene encodes CDR1 SSHAT and CDR2 FNYEAQ (reference sequence). The CDR3 consists of 15 residues. CDR3 DNA sequence: TGTGCTAGCAGCTTAGGGCAGGGCGAGTCCTACGAGCAGTACTTC. Residues: CASSLGQGESYEQYF.

V gene TRBV7-2 combines with J gene TRBJ2-1; a possible D gene is TRBD1 (5 bases). The length of the CDR3 is 16 residues. Germline V gene data show CDR1 as SGHTA and CDR2 as FQGNSA. Trimming took 2 bases from V and 7 from J, leaving 18 bases between them. CDR3 amino acids: CASSLRWQGQVNEQFF. DNA of the CDR3: TGTGCCAGCAGCTTAAGGTGGCAGGGTCAGGTAAATGAGCAGTTCTTC.

The chain combines TRBV5-4 with TRBJ2-5; D gene ambiguous. The J call is in doubt because the DNA end fits TRBJ2-7 better. The CDR3 spans 13 residues. Germline CDR1 and CDR2: SGHNT and YYREEE (reference sequence). CDR3 protein: CASSLFLTYEQYF. CDR3 in DNA: TGTGCCAGCAGCTTGTTTCTCACCTACGAGCAGTACTTC.

This clone was observed a few times. The rearrangement joins TRBV28 to TRBJ1-1; 9 bases are shared with TRBD1. Trimming removed 4 bases from V and 5 bases from J; junction bases left unmatched: 8. This CDR3 contains 15 residues. From germline, CDR1 is MDHEN and CDR2 SYDVKM. The CDR3 bases are TGTGCCAGCAGTTCTGCGGGACAGGGCCGAACTGAAGCTTTCTTT. It translates to CASSSAGQGRTEAFF.

The rearrangement links TRBV7-2 to TRBJ2-5, with 14 bases lining up with TRBD2. Germline loops: CDR1 SGHTA, CDR2 FQGNSA. The CDR3 covers 16 residues. The J segment lost 2 bases and the V segment lost 5 bases, leaving 4 bases of the junction unmatched. CDR3 sequence reads: CASSPWTSGGQETQYF. The CDR3 DNA reads TGTGCCAGCAGCCCCTGGACTAGCGGGGGGCAAGAGACCCAGTACTTC.

The rearrangement uses TRBV18 and TRBJ1-4; D gene unclear. The germline gives CDR1 KGHSH, CDR2 LQKENI. The V and J ends lost 0 bases and 5 bases respectively, with 10 bases between them. There are 15 residues in the CDR3. The CDR3 DNA sequence: TGTGCCAGCTCACCACCGAGCGGTCGGAATGAAAAACTGTTTTTT. It translates to CASSPPSGRNEKLFF.